The table lists the clone carrying this T cell receptor beta chain with a few counts. Its specificity is not known. These data come from a study of beta chain features in type 1 diabetes. General study results and limits: When Type 1 diabetes patients were examined, their TCRB CDR3s proved moderately but significantly shorter in all four CD4+ subsets. When cDNA is sequenced, cells with high TCR expression could be over-represented. Equally in patients and controls, shorter templates might have been favored by PCR.

Germline CDR1 reads SGHTA; CDR2 reads FQGNSA. The CDR3 runs 16 residues. V shed 0 bases, J shed 5 bases, and the junction held 8 bases outside the gene matches. The study reverse transcribed the entire isolated RNA, so it sequenced expressed TCRB transcripts. Sequenced by immunoSEQ multiplex PCR; TCRdb stores in-frame clones only, minus some. The table includes 900,000 or so clones, 17% detected once. CD4+ cells of the naive, central memory, regulatory and stem cell-like memory types were sorted via CD45RO/CCR7/CD25/CD127/CD95/CD27. The specimen was naive CD4+ T cells from blood. The chain uses TRBV7-2 and TRBJ1-1; 8 bases agree with TRBD1. The sequence came from a woman aged 18-29 years in good health. CDR3 in amino acids: CASSLARTGSLTEAFF. The DNA for the CDR3 is TGTGCCAGCAGCTTAGCGCGGACAGGGTCTTTGACTGAAGCTTTCTTT.